Listed here are 27 T cell receptor beta chains from one sample, sequenced in a study of T cell responses to AZD1222 COVID-19 vaccine (dated by TCRdb to about 2021). Library generation was performed with the immunoSEQ multiplex PCR assay. Held by TCRdb, this immuneACCESS table contains in-frame sequences only and omits some clones. Under half of the omission traces to an unresolved V gene where checked; the cause of the rest is unknown. The sample has about 150,000 clones on record, more than 75% of them singletons. 18% of the sample is in the top ten clones. According to the study, the label for this sample's time point signals: baseline before first vaccination. This specimen was peripheral blood, taken on day 0 of AZD1222 vaccination. The receptors here all came from an adult in good health.

The chain combines TRBV5-6 with TRBJ1-5, with D unresolved. Germline V lookup: CDR1 SGHDT, CDR2 YYEEEE. The ends were cut back, 0 bases at V and 0 bases at J, with 4 bases in the middle. The CDR3 is 14 residues long. The DNA for the CDR3 is TGTGCCAGCAGCTTGGGGTTTAGCAATCAGCCCCAGCATTTT. As protein: CASSLGFSNQPQHF.

This chain connects TRBV29-1 to TRBJ1-5; perhaps TRBD1 as D (5 bases). CDR1 SQVTM and CDR2 ANQGSEA come from the germline V gene. The length of the CDR3 is 14 residues. V was clipped by 4 bases and J by 7 bases, with 17 bases between them. The CDR3 DNA sequence: TGCAGCGTTGTTTCGGGGGGGGTTGGCCAGCCCCAGCATTTT. It specifies CSVVSGGVGQPQHF.

The gene calls are TRBV5-1 and TRBJ1-2, with D possibly matching TRBD1 (5 bases). This CDR3 spans 14 amino acids. V was cut by 0 bases and J by 2 bases, with 8 bases left in between. Germline-derived CDR1 and CDR2 are SGHRS and YFSETQ. DNA of the CDR3: TGCGCCAGCAGCTTGGTGGGGCTAAACTATGGCTACACCTTC. Its translation is CASSLVGLNYGYTF.

This sequence joins TRBV7-3 and TRBJ2-1; a possible D gene is TRBD1 (5 bases). The germline V gene has CDR1 SGHTA and CDR2 FQGTGA. The CDR3 has 13 residues. Trimming removed 4 bases at V and 5 bases at J, with 9 bases between. This CDR3 reads CASSSRQNNEQFF. The CDR3 DNA reads TGTGCCAGCAGCTCTCGACAGAACAATGAGCAGTTCTTC.

The chain carries TRBV11-3 and TRBJ1-3; D is ambiguous. This CDR3 comprises 14 residues. Germline CDR1 is SGHNT and CDR2 is YENEEA. V lost 2 bases and J 1 base, leaving 6 bases between the germline ends. CDR3 loop: CASSLSPSGNTIYF. Written as DNA, the CDR3 is TGTGCCAGCAGCTTAAGTCCGTCTGGAAACACCATATATTTT.

The chain has TRBV7-9 and TRBJ1-1; no clear D gene. V was pared by 5 bases and J by 3 bases, with 10 bases between. The germline CDR1 and CDR2 sequences are SEHNR and FQNEAQ (reference sequence). The CDR3 is 13 amino acids. The CDR3, as DNA: TGTGCCAGCAGCATTAGGTTGGACACTGAAGCTTTCTTT. The encoded protein is CASSIRLDTEAFF.

The sample holds one count of this clone. The gene calls are TRBV9 and TRBJ2-1; 8 nucleotides line up with TRBD2. The CDR3 extends over 15 amino acids. J was trimmed by 8 bases and V by 3 bases; bases with no gene match: 10. Germline CDR1 is SGDLS and CDR2 is YYNGEE. CDR3 bases: TGTGCCAGCAGCGCGTCGGGACTAGTTTCCGATGAGCAGTTCTTC. It encodes CASSASGLVSDEQFF.

The V call is TRBV27, the J call TRBJ2-7; D possibly corresponds to TRBD2 (6 bases). The CDR3 contains 13 residues. The germline V and J ends were trimmed by 4 bases and 3 bases, with 10 bases remaining between them. Germline values: CDR1 MNHEY, CDR2 SMNVEV (reference sequence). The CDR3 region has the DNA TGTGCCAGCAGTTCCCGACTAGTCTACGAGCAGTACTTC. Amino acids: CASSSRLVYEQYF.

This clone was picked up a small number of times. The CDR3 loop reads CASSARDYTAYEQYF. The CDR3 DNA reads TGTGCCAGCAGCGCTCGGGACTACACTGCCTACGAGCAGTACTTC. This sequence joins TRBV9 and TRBJ2-7; TRBD2 aligns across 7 bases. V dropped 3 bases and J dropped 2; count of bases not matched to a gene: 8. Germline CDR1 is SGDLS and CDR2 is YYNGEE. The CDR3 is made up of 15 amino acids.

In the case of this clone: This specimen includes other DNA sequences encoding the same CDR3. The V gene is TRBV5-1, the J gene TRBJ1-4; D is possibly TRBD1 (5 bases). Trimming removed 0 bases from V and 3 bases from J, with 6 bases in between. CDR3 length: 14 amino acids. CDR1 is SGHRS and CDR2 is YFSETQ in the germline V gene. The DNA of the CDR3 is TGCGCCAGCAGCTTGGTGGGGGCTAATGAAAAACTGTTTTTT. Its protein is CASSLVGANEKLFF.

The V call is TRBV10-3, the J call TRBJ1-5; 8 nucleotides align to TRBD1. V lost 3 bases, J lost 1 base, and 8 bases stayed unmatched. The CDR3 extends over 17 amino acids. Germline V gene sequence: CDR1 ENHRY, CDR2 SYGVKD. CDR3 bases: TGTGCCATCAGTGAAGGCAGGGGGCTGGGGAGCAATCAGCCCCAGCATTTT. It yields the protein CAISEGRGLGSNQPQHF.

The V and J genes are TRBV30 and TRBJ2-3, with 9 bases fitting TRBD2. Germline lookup yields CDR1 GTSNPN and CDR2 SVGIG (reference sequence). Trimming removed 2 bases from V and 8 bases from J; junction bases left unmatched: 14. The CDR3 is 16 amino acids. The DNA of the CDR3 is TGTGCCTGGAGTCCGGGGCTAGCGGGGTATCCTTTTACGCAGTATTTT. Translated, it gives CAWSPGLAGYPFTQYF.

This clone was found once. The chain joins TRBV7-9 to TRBJ1-3; 11 bases match TRBD1. CDR3 length: 18 amino acids. The junction had 11 bases not matched to a gene; V was cut back by 5 bases and J by 2 bases. Germline V gene sequence: CDR1 SEHNR, CDR2 FQNEAQ (reference sequence). The CDR3 loop is CASSGRTGGQVAGNTIYF. In DNA, the CDR3 is TGTGCCAGCAGCGGCAGGACAGGGGGCCAAGTGGCTGGAAACACCATATATTTT.

In this sample, this clone turned up once. V and J are TRBV5-4 and TRBJ1-2; no reliable D call. The V gene lost 0 bases and the J gene lost 2 bases, with 5 bases spanning the gap. Germline V lookup: CDR1 SGHNT, CDR2 YYREEE (reference sequence). The CDR3 loop spans 13 amino acids. The CDR3 sequence: CASSLGPNYGYTF. In DNA form, the CDR3 reads TGTGCCAGCAGCTTGGGGCCGAACTATGGCTACACCTTC.

The chain has TRBV30 and TRBJ1-2, with a possible D match to TRBD1 (6 bases). Germline V gives CDR1 GTSNPN, CDR2 SVGIG (reference sequence). V lost 0 bases and J 3 bases, leaving 8 bases between the germline ends. This CDR3 spans 13 amino acids. The CDR3 DNA reads as TGTGCCTGGAGTGTAGGGGGTTACTATGGCTACACCTTC. Protein product: CAWSVGGYYGYTF. Full variable domain (rest looked up from reference TRBV30 and TRBJ1-2): SQTIHQWPATLVQPVGSPLSLECTVEGTSNPNLYWYRQAAGRGLQLLFYSVGIGQISSEVPQNLSASRPQDRQFILSSKKLLLSDSGFYLCAWSVGGYYGYTFGSGTRLTVV.

This chain links TRBV16 with TRBJ1-2; 7 bases match TRBD1. The CDR3 length is 13 residues. CDR1 KGHSY and CDR2 FQNENV come from the germline V gene. Losses at the gene ends were 4 bases for V and 7 bases for J; bases not matched to a gene: 6. The CDR3 protein is CASSRDSQFGYTF. The DNA of the CDR3 is TGTGCCAGCAGCCGGGACAGCCAGTTTGGCTACACCTTC.

The chain recombines TRBV24-1 with TRBJ1-2; a possible D gene is TRBD1 (6 bases). Deletions cut 5 bases from V and 8 bases from J, with 20 bases between. CDR3 length: 15 residues. The germline gives CDR1 KGHDR, CDR2 SFDVKD. CDR3 nucleotide sequence: TGTGCCACCAGTGGGAAACAGGGTGAGGGATCAGGCTACACCTTC. It codes for CATSGKQGEGSGYTF.

The chain has TRBV5-1 and TRBJ2-7, with TRBD1 matching over 7 bases. Germline V gives CDR1 SGHRS, CDR2 YFSETQ. This CDR3 has 14 amino acids. V shed 0 bases, J shed 3 bases, and the junction held 3 bases outside the gene matches. The CDR3 protein is CASSLEQGNYEQYF. The CDR3 DNA follows: TGCGCCAGCAGCTTGGAACAGGGGAACTACGAGCAGTACTTC.

The chain couples TRBV18 to TRBJ2-7; no clear D gene. There are 13 residues in the CDR3. Germline V gene sequence: CDR1 KGHSH, CDR2 LQKENI. V was cut by 1 base and J by 3 bases, with 7 bases left in between. The CDR3: CASSPHPNYEQYF. CDR3 in DNA: TGTGCCAGCTCACCACACCCTAACTACGAGCAGTACTTC.

Note on this clone: This sample also contains other DNA sequences that code for the same CDR3. J is TRBJ2-5 and V is TRBV5-1; TRBD2 might be the D (6 bases). Germline lookup yields CDR1 SGHRS and CDR2 YFSETQ. Trimming pared 0 bases from V and 5 bases from J, leaving 8 bases between. The length of the CDR3 is 13 residues. The CDR3 DNA follows: TGCGCCAGCAGCTTGGAAGGGAGGGAGACCCAGTACTTC. This codes for CASSLEGRETQYF.

V gene TRBV7-2 combines with J gene TRBJ1-5, with 7 bases identical to TRBD1. The CDR3 is 16 residues long. V shed 2 bases and J 2 bases; nucleotides not matched to a gene: 6. Germline loops: CDR1 SGHTA, CDR2 FQGNSA. This CDR3 is CASSLRAGGGNQPQHF. For the CDR3, the DNA is TGTGCCAGCAGCTTAAGGGCAGGGGGGGGCAATCAGCCCCAGCATTTT.

The chain is built from TRBV5-1 and TRBJ1-3; D may be TRBD1 (5 bases). Germline values: CDR1 SGHRS, CDR2 YFSETQ. CDR3 length equals 15 residues. V was pared by 4 bases and J by 0 bases, with 11 bases between. The CDR3 sequence is CASSSTGTSGNTIYF. The CDR3 bases are TGCGCCAGCAGCAGCACAGGAACCTCTGGAAACACCATATATTTT.

The V gene is TRBV6-5, the J gene TRBJ2-1, with a possible D match to TRBD1 (6 bases). The V end was cut by 6 bases, the J end by 9 bases, with 9 bases between. This CDR3 comprises 11 residues. Germline CDR1 MNHEY, CDR2 SVGAGI. CDR3 sequence: CASSQGTEQFF. The DNA of the CDR3 is TGTGCCAGCAGCCAGGGGACTGAGCAGTTCTTC.

This clone was seen just once. This chain connects TRBV6-5 to TRBJ2-5, with D perhaps matching TRBD2 (5 bases). The germline V and J ends were trimmed by 4 bases and 6 bases, with 12 bases remaining between them. This CDR3 spans 13 amino acids. Germline loops: CDR1 MNHEY, CDR2 SVGAGI. The CDR3 DNA reads as TGTGCCAGCAGTTTGGACTTAGAAAAGACCCAGTACTTC. The encoded protein is CASSLDLEKTQYF.

The chain joins TRBV5-1 to TRBJ2-6; no reliable D call. There are 13 residues in the CDR3. CDR1 is SGHRS and CDR2 is YFSETQ in the germline V gene. Trimming removed 5 bases from V and 3 bases from J, with 6 bases in between. CDR3 residues: CASSVGGANVLTF. Here the CDR3 DNA reads TGCGCCAGCAGTGTTGGTGGGGCCAACGTCCTGACTTTC.

In the case of this clone: Other DNA sequences from this sample encode an identical CDR3 as well. The rearrangement joins TRBV11-3 to TRBJ2-1, with D possibly TRBD2 on 6 matching bases. Trimming left V 1 base short and J 0 bases short, with 7 bases between. The CDR3 sequence is 15 residues long. Per the germline V gene, CDR1 is SGHNT and CDR2 is YENEEA. CDR3 DNA: TGTGCCAGCAGCTTAGCCGGGAGCTCCTACAATGAGCAGTTCTTC. Translated: CASSLAGSSYNEQFF.

The chain is built from TRBV7-6 and TRBJ1-3, with TRBD1 matching over 11 bases. The ends lost 5 bases at V and 2 bases at J; junction bases unmatched: 8. The germline V gene encodes CDR1 SGHVS and CDR2 FNYEAQ. The CDR3 is made up of 17 amino acids. The CDR3 loop is CASSLAGTGGTGNTIYF. The CDR3 coding sequence is TGTGCCAGCAGCCTTGCCGGGACAGGGGGTACTGGAAACACCATATATTTT.